Following are 3 T cell receptor beta chains from one sample sequenced in a study of blood T cells in healthy people across ages. With a J-beta primer mix and a sample-barcoded 5' primer, a second PCR ran about 7 to 12 cycles. A single record per CDR3 protein comes from TCRdb applying MiXCR to the 5' RACE reads. This repertoire shows more than 1,000,000 distinct CDR3 sequences, 20% to 25% found once; its top ten account for around 0.75%. This sample also belongs to another study, concerning T cells of mothers and their children.

Sequencing was carried out using blood. These receptors all stem from a girl aged 2 to 9 in good health.

CDR3 coding DNA: TGCAGCGTCTCTTACTCTGGGGCCAACGTCCTGACTTTC. Translated: CSVSYSGANVLTF. The chain has TRBV29-1 and TRBJ2-6, with D unresolved. Trimming removed 6 bases from V and 0 bases from J, with 6 bases in between. The germline CDR1 and CDR2 sequences are SQVTM and ANQGSEA. This CDR3 has 13 residues.

The rearrangement joins TRBV13 to TRBJ2-1; the D gene is possibly TRBD1 (5 bases). The better agreement between TRBJ2-7 and the DNA end casts doubt on the J call. CDR3 length equals 14 residues. Looked up from germline, CDR1 is PRHDT and CDR2 is FYEKMQ (reference sequence). CDR3 sequence: CASSFGSRAHEQYF. The CDR3, as DNA: TGTGCCAGCAGCTTCGGGTCCAGGGCCCACGAGCAGTACTTC.

The chain couples TRBV20-1 to TRBJ2-5; TRBD2 matches 14 bases. Germline V lookup: CDR1 DFQATT, CDR2 SNEGSKA (reference sequence). This CDR3 contains 17 residues. The V gene end was trimmed by 5 bases and the J gene end by 3 bases; junction bases not matched to a gene: 11. CDR3 amino acids: CSAEDLTSGGAKETQYF. As DNA, the CDR3 is TGCAGTGCTGAGGACCTGACTAGCGGGGGGGCCAAAGAGACCCAGTACTTC.